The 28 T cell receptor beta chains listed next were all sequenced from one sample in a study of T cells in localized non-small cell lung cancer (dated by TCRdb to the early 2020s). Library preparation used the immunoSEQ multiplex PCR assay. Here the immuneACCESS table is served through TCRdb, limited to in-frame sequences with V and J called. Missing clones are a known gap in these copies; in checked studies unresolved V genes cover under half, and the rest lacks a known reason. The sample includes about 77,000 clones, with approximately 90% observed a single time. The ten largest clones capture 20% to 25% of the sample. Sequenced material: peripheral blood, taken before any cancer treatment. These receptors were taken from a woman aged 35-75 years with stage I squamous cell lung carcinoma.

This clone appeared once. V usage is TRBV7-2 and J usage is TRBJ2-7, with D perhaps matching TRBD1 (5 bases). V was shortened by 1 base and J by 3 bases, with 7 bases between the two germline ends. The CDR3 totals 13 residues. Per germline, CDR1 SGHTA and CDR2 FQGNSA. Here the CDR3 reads CASSLVGDYEQYF. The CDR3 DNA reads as TGTGCCAGCAGCTTAGTAGGGGACTACGAGCAGTACTTC.

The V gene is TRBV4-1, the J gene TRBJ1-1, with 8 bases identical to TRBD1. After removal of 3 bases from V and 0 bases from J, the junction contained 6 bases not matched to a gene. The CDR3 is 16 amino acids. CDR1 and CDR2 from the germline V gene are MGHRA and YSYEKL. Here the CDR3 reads CASSHLQGALNTEAFF. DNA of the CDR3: TGCGCCAGCAGCCATCTTCAGGGGGCCTTGAACACTGAAGCTTTCTTT.

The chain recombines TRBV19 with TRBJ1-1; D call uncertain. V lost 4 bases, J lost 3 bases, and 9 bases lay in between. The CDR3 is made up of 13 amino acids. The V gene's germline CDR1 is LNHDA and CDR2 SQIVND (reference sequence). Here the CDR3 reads CASSTQRDTEAFF. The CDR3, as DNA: TGTGCCAGTAGTACGCAGAGGGACACTGAAGCTTTCTTT.

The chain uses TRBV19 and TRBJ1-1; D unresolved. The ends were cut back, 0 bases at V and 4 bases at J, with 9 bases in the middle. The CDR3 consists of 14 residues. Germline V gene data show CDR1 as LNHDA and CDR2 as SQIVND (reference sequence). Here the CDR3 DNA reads TGTGCCAGTAGTATAGAATGGAGGCGCACTGAAGCTTTCTTT. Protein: CASSIEWRRTEAFF. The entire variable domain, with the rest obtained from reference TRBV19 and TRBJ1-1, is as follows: DGGITQSPKYLFRKEGQNVTLSCEQNLNHDAMYWYRQDPGQGLRLIYYSQIVNDFQKGDIAEGYSVSREKKESFPLTVTSAQKNPTAFYLCASSIEWRRTEAFFGQGTRLTVV.

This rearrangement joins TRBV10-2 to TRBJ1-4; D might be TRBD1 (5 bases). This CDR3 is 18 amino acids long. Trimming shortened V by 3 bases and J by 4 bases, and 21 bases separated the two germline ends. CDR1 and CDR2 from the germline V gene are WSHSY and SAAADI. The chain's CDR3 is CASSDSGAKPSFNEKLFF. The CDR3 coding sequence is TGCGCCAGCAGTGATAGTGGGGCCAAACCCTCCTTTAATGAAAAACTGTTTTTT.

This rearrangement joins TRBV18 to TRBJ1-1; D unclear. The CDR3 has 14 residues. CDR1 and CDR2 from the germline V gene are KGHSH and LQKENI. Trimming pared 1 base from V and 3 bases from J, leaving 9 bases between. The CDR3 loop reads CASSPQQEHTEAFF. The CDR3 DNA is TGTGCCAGCTCACCACAGCAGGAACACACTGAAGCTTTCTTT.

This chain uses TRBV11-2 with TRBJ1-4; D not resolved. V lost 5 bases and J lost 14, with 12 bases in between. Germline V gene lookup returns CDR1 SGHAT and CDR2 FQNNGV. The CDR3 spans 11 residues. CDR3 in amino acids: CASSRTQSLFF. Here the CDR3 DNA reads TGTGCCAGCAGCCGAACACAGAGCCTGTTTTTT.

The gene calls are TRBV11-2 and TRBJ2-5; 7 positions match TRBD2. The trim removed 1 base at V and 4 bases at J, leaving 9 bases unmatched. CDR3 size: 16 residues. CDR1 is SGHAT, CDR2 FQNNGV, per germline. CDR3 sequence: CASSLVPRGGGETQYF. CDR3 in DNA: TGTGCCAGCAGCTTAGTACCCCGGGGCGGGGGAGAGACCCAGTACTTC.

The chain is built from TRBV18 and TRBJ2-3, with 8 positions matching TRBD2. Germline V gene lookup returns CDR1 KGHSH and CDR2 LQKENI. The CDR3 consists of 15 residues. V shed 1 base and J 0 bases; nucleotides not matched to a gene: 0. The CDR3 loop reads CASSPQRGSTDTQYF. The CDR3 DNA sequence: TGTGCCAGCTCACCACAGCGGGGGAGCACAGATACGCAGTATTTT.

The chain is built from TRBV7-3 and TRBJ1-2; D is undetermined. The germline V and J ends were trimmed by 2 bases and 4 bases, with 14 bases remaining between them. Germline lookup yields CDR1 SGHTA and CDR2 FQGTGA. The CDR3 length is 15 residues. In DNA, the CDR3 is TGTGCCAGCAGCTTAGGTCCAGGTGGATCCTATGGCTACACCTTC. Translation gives CASSLGPGGSYGYTF.

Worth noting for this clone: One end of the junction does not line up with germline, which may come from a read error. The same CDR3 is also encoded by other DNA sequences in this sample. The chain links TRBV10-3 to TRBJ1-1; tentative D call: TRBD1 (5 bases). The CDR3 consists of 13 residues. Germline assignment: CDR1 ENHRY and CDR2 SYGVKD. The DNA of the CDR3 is TGCGCCATCAGCGGGACGGTGAACACTGAAGCTTTCTTT. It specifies CAISGTVNTEAFF.

DNA of the CDR3: TGTGCCAGCAGCTTGGGAGGGACAAAGTATACCGGGGAGCTGTTTTTT. It yields the protein CASSLGGTKYTGELFF. The rearrangement links TRBV5-4 to TRBJ2-2; D perhaps matches TRBD1 (6 bases). The CDR3 has 16 amino acids. V lost 0 bases to trimming and J lost 5 bases, with 14 bases between them. Looked up from germline, CDR1 is SGHNT and CDR2 is YYREEE (reference sequence).

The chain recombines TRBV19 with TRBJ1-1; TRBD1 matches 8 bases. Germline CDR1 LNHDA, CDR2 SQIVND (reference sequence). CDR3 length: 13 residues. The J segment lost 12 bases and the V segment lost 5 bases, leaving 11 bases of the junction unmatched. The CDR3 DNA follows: TGTGCCAGTAGTCCACGGCGGACAGGGAGGCCTTTCTTT. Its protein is CASSPRRTGRPFF.

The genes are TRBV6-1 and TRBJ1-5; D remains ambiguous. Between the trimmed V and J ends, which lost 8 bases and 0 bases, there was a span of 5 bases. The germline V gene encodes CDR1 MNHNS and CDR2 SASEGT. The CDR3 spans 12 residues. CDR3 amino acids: CASGISNQPQHF. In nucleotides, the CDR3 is TGTGCCAGCGGCATTAGCAATCAGCCCCAGCATTTT.

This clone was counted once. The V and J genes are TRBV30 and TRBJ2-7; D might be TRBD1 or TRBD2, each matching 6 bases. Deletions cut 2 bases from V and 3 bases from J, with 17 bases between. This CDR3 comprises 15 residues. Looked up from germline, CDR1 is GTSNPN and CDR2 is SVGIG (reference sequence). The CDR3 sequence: CAWSRGLHPIYEQYF. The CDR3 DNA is TGTGCCTGGAGTCGGGGGCTGCATCCCATCTACGAGCAGTACTTC. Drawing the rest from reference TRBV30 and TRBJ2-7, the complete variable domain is SQTIHQWPATLVQPVGSPLSLECTVEGTSNPNLYWYRQAAGRGLQLLFYSVGIGQISSEVPQNLSASRPQDRQFILSSKKLLLSDSGFYLCAWSRGLHPIYEQYFGPGTRLTVT.

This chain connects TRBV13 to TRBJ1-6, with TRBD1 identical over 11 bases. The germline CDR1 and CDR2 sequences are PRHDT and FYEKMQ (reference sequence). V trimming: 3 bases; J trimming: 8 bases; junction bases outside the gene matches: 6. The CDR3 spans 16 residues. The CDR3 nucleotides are TGTGCCAGCAGCTTGGGACAGGGGGTTCTTTATTCACCCCTCCACTTT. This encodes CASSLGQGVLYSPLHF. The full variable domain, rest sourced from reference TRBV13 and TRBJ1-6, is AAGVIQSPRHLIKEKRETATLKCYPIPRHDTVYWYQQGPGQDPQFLISFYEKMQSDKGSIPDRFSAQQFSDYHSELNMSSLELGDSALYFCASSLGQGVLYSPLHFGNGTRLTVT.

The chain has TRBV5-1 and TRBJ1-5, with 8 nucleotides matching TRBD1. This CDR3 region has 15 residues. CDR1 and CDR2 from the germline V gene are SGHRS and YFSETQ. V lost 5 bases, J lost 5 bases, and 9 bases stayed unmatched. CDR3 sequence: CASSVRTGRDQPQHF. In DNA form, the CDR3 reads TGCGCCAGCAGTGTAAGGACAGGGAGGGATCAGCCCCAGCATTTT.

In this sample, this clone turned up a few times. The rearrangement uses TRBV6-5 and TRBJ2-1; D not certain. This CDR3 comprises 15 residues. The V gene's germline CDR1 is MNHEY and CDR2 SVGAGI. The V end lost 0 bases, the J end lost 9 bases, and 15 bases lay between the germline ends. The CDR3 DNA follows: TGTGCCAGCAGTTACTCGGGTAGCAGGCCGCTTGAGCAGTTCTTC. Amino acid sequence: CASSYSGSRPLEQFF.

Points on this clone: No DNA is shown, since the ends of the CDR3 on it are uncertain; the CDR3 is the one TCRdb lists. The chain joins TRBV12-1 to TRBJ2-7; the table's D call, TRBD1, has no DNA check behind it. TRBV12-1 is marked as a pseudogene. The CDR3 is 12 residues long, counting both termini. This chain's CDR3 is CASSFGIGARGF.

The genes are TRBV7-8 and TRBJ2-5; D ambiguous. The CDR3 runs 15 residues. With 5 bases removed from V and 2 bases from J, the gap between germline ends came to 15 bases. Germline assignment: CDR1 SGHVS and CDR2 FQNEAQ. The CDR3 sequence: CASSPNRRVQETQYF. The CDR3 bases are TGTGCCAGCAGCCCTAACCGTAGGGTACAAGAGACCCAGTACTTC.

CDR3 bases: TGCGCCAGCAGCTTTCTTAGAGACTCCGGAAACACCATATATTTT. Translated: CASSFLRDSGNTIYF. This chain links TRBV4-1 with TRBJ1-3; unclear D gene. The germline gives CDR1 MGHRA, CDR2 YSYEKL. There are 15 residues in the CDR3. V was trimmed by 5 bases and J by 4 bases, leaving 15 bases between them.

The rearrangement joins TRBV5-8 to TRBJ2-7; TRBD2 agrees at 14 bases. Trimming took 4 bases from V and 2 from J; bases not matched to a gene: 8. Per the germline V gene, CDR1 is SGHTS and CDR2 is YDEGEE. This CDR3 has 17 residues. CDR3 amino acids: CASSEGLAGETTYEQYF. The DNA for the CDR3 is TGTGCCAGCAGCGAGGGACTAGCGGGGGAGACCACCTACGAGCAGTACTTC.

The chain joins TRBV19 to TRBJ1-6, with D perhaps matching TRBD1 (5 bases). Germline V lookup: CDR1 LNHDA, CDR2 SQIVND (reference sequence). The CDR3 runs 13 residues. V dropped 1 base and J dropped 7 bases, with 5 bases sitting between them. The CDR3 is CASSIAGNSPLHF. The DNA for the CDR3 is TGTGCCAGTAGTATAGCAGGGAATTCACCCCTCCACTTT.

CDR3: CASSRTRMGNTEAFF. The CDR3, as DNA: TGCGCCAGCAGCCGGACGAGGATGGGAAACACTGAAGCTTTCTTT. J is TRBJ1-1 and V is TRBV5-1; the D is unclear. This CDR3 comprises 15 residues. Trimming removed 4 bases from V and 2 bases from J, with 15 bases in between. Germline V gene data show CDR1 as SGHRS and CDR2 as YFSETQ.

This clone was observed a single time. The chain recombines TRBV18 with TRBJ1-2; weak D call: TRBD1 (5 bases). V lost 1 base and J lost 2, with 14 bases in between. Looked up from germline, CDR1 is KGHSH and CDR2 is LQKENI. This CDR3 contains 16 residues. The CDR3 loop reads CASSPLSGQGNYGYTF. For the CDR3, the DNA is TGTGCCAGCTCACCACTTAGCGGGCAGGGCAACTATGGCTACACCTTC.

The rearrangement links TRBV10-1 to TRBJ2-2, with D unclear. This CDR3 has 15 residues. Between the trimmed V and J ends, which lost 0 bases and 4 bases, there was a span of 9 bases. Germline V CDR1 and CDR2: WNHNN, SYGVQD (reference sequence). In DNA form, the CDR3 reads TGCGCCAGCAGTGAGTCGAAGTCCGGCACCGGGGAGCTGTTTTTT. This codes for CASSESKSGTGELFF.

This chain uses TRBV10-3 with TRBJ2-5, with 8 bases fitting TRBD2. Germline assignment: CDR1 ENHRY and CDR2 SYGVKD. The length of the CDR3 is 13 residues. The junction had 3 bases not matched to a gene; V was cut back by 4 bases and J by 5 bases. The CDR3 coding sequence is TGTGCCATCAGTGGACTAGCGTATGAGACCCAGTACTTC. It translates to CAISGLAYETQYF.

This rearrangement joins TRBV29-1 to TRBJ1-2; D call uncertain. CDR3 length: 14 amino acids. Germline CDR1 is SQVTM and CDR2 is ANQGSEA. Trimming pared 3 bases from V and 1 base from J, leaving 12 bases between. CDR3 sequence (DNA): TGCAGCGTTGATGACACCTACTTTAACTATGGCTACACCTTC. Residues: CSVDDTYFNYGYTF. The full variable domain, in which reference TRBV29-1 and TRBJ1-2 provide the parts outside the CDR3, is SAVISQKPSRDICQRGTSLTIQCQVDSQVTMMFWYRQQPGQSLTLIATANQGSEATYESGFVIDKFPISRPNLTFSTLTVSNMSPEDSSIYLCSVDDTYFNYGYTFGSGTRLTVV.